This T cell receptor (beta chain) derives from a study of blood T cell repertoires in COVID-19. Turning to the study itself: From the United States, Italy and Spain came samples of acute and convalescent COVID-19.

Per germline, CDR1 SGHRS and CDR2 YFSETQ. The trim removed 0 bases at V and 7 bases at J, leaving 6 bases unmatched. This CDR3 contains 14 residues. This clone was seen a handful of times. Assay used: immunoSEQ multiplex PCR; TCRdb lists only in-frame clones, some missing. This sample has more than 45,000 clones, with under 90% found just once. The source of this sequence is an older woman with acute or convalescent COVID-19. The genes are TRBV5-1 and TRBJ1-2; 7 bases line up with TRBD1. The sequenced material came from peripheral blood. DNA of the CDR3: TGCGCCAGCAGCTTGGGGCAGGGGGTCTTTGGCTACACCTTC. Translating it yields CASSLGQGVFGYTF.